Included here is one T cell receptor beta chain sequence, with context. Its antigen is not known. Some clones are missing from TCRdb's copy, which holds only in-frame ones; the method was immunoSEQ multiplex PCR. The repertoire consists of 100,000 to 120,000 clones, with roughly 95% occurring once and the leading ten covering 0.4% to 0.65%. This sample was taken from a study of graft-versus-host responses after intestinal transplantation. The V and J ends lost 3 bases and 3 bases respectively, with 17 bases between them. The CDR3 is 16 amino acids. From germline, CDR1 is KGHSH and CDR2 LQKENI. Sequencing used unstimulated CD8+ T cells sorted from spleen or lymph node cells, obtained before intestinal transplant. The V gene is TRBV18, the J gene TRBJ1-1; no firm D call. This sequence originates from a human donor who received an intestinal transplant. The DNA of the CDR3 is TGTGCCAGCTCACCGGGCGACGGAGCCCTGGACACTGAAGCTTTCTTT. Its protein is CASSPGDGALDTEAFF.